This is a list of T cell receptor beta chains from one sample in a study of CD8 T cells in ankylosing spondylitis. TCRdb analysed the 5' RACE reads with MiXCR anew, one entry per CDR3 protein. This table has fewer than 550,000 distinct CDR3 sequences, under 5.5% appearing once. Sequenced material: blood, either unsorted or a sorted T cell fraction (not recorded which). Every receptor here comes from a male donor with ankylosing spondylitis. The CDR3 runs from the conserved cysteine through the conserved F or W. The D gene is left open where the match is weak. Expanded clones are given a class, and other clones once, few, many or no size at all.

d_gene: NA; len: 14; j_gene: TRBJ2-7; v_gene: TRBV20-1; abundance: many; CDR3aa: CSAPFSGSSYEQYF; CDR3nt: TGCAGTGCCCCCTTCTCGGGGAGCTCCTACGAGCAGTACTTC
d_gene: NA; len: 15; j_gene: TRBJ2-5; v_gene: TRBV15; abundance: many; CDR3aa: CATSRDPAGQETQYF; CDR3nt: TGTGCCACCAGCAGAGATCCGGCGGGTCAGGAGACCCAGTACTTC
d_gene: TRBD1; len: 13; j_gene: TRBJ1-5; v_gene: TRBV7-2; abundance: many; CDR3aa: CASSLEGAGNLHF; CDR3nt: TGTGCCAGCAGCTTAGAGGGGGCGGGAAACCTACATTTT
d_gene: NA; len: 14; j_gene: TRBJ1-1; v_gene: TRBV5-4; abundance: many; CDR3aa: CASSSAWWDTEAFF; CDR3nt: TGTGCCAGCAGCTCGGCATGGTGGGACACTGAAGCTTTCTTT
d_gene: NA; len: 16; j_gene: TRBJ2-1; v_gene: TRBV3-1; abundance: few; CDR3aa: CASSSIWGFSYNEQFF; CDR3nt: TGTGCCAGCAGTTCAATCTGGGGATTCTCCTACAATGAGCAGTTCTTC
d_gene: NA; len: 13; j_gene: TRBJ1-4; v_gene: TRBV5-1; abundance: few; CDR3aa: CASSRGVGEKLFF; CDR3nt: TGCGCCAGCAGCCGAGGGGTTGGTGAAAAACTGTTTTTT
d_gene: NA; len: 16; j_gene: TRBJ1-3; v_gene: TRBV7-7; abundance: many; CDR3aa: CASSPDSFVSGNTIYF; CDR3nt: TGTGCTAGCAGCCCAGATTCTTTCGTGTCTGGAAACACCATATATTTT
d_gene: TRBD1; len: 14; j_gene: TRBJ2-7; v_gene: TRBV12-3/TRBV12-4; abundance: many; CDR3aa: CASTTQGTGYEQYF; CDR3nt: TGTGCCAGCACTACCCAGGGGACAGGGTACGAGCAGTACTTC
d_gene: NA; len: 10; j_gene: TRBJ1-2; v_gene: TRBV20-1; abundance: many; CDR3aa: CSAIRTGYTF; CDR3nt: TGCAGTGCGATCAGGACTGGCTACACCTTC
d_gene: NA; len: 14; j_gene: TRBJ2-7; v_gene: TRBV3-1; abundance: many; CDR3aa: CASSQSGNMNEQYF; CDR3nt: TGTGCCAGCAGCCAGTCGGGGAATATGAACGAGCAGTACTTC
d_gene: TRBD1; len: 15; j_gene: TRBJ2-7; v_gene: TRBV27; abundance: few; CDR3aa: CASSDRDRGSYEQYF; CDR3nt: TGTGCCAGCAGTGACCGGGACAGGGGTTCTTACGAGCAGTACTTC
d_gene: NA; len: 14; j_gene: TRBJ2-3; v_gene: TRBV7-2; abundance: many; CDR3aa: CASSLWSEGDTQYF; CDR3nt: TGTGCCAGCAGCTTATGGAGCGAGGGAGATACGCAGTATTTT
d_gene: NA; len: 15; j_gene: TRBJ2-6; v_gene: TRBV28; abundance: many; CDR3aa: CASSLARTGANVLTF; CDR3nt: TGTGCCAGCAGCCTAGCCAGGACGGGGGCCAACGTCCTGACTTTC
d_gene: TRBD1; len: 15; j_gene: TRBJ1-2; v_gene: TRBV7-9; abundance: many; CDR3aa: CASSLGEGTVYGYTF; CDR3nt: TGTGCCAGCAGCTTAGGGGAAGGGACAGTCTATGGCTACACCTTC
d_gene: TRBD1; len: 16; j_gene: TRBJ1-5; v_gene: TRBV18; abundance: few; CDR3aa: CASSTGTGGLNQPQHF; CDR3nt: TGTGCCAGCTCAACCGGGACAGGGGGCCTCAATCAGCCCCAGCATTTT
d_gene: NA; len: 12; j_gene: TRBJ2-1; v_gene: TRBV3-1; abundance: many; CDR3aa: CASSQEGGPGFF; CDR3nt: TGTGCCAGCAGCCAAGAGGGTGGACCGGGGTTCTTC
d_gene: NA; len: 15; j_gene: TRBJ1-2; v_gene: TRBV5-5; abundance: once; CDR3aa: CARSPGLDRLEGYTF; CDR3nt: TGTGCCAGGAGCCCCGGACTCGACAGGCTGGAGGGCTACACCTTC
d_gene: NA; len: 15; j_gene: TRBJ1-6; v_gene: TRBV15; abundance: many; CDR3aa: CATSRDDATRSPLHF; CDR3nt: TGTGCCACCAGCAGAGATGATGCTACTAGATCACCCCTCCACTTT
d_gene: NA; len: 13; j_gene: TRBJ1-5; v_gene: TRBV30; abundance: NA; CDR3aa: CAWSGQGDQPQHF; CDR3nt: TGTGCCTGGAGTGGCCAGGGTGACCAGCCCCAGCATTTT
d_gene: TRBD2; len: 16; j_gene: TRBJ2-1; v_gene: TRBV7-9; abundance: many; CDR3aa: CASSRLAGGLYNEQFF; CDR3nt: TGTGCCAGCAGCAGACTAGCGGGGGGGCTTTACAATGAGCAGTTCTTC
d_gene: NA; len: 17; j_gene: TRBJ1-1; v_gene: TRBV27; abundance: many; CDR3aa: CASSIRRGMPMNTEAFF; CDR3nt: TGTGCCAGCAGTATTCGCAGGGGTATGCCCATGAACACTGAAGCTTTCTTT
d_gene: NA; len: 15; j_gene: TRBJ2-7; v_gene: TRBV10-3; abundance: NA; CDR3aa: CAISETGGGSYEQYF; CDR3nt: TGTGCCATCAGTGAGACAGGGGGGGGGTCCTACGAGCAGTACTTC
d_gene: NA; len: 12; j_gene: TRBJ2-4; v_gene: TRBV7-9; abundance: many; CDR3aa: CASSPTQNIQYF; CDR3nt: TGTGCCAGCAGCCCGACCCAAAACATTCAGTACTTC
d_gene: TRBD1; len: 15; j_gene: TRBJ2-7; v_gene: TRBV12-3/TRBV12-4; abundance: few; CDR3aa: CASSSTDRGNYEQYF; CDR3nt: TGTGCCAGCAGCTCCACCGACAGGGGCAACTACGAGCAGTACTTC
d_gene: NA; len: 13; j_gene: TRBJ1-1; v_gene: TRBV5-1; abundance: many; CDR3aa: CASSVTPNTEAFF; CDR3nt: TGCGCCAGCAGCGTCACACCGAACACTGAAGCTTTCTTT
d_gene: TRBD1; len: 14; j_gene: TRBJ2-7; v_gene: TRBV27; abundance: few; CDR3aa: CASALVQGVGEQYF; CDR3nt: TGTGCCAGCGCCCTAGTGCAGGGGGTTGGCGAGCAGTACTTC
d_gene: TRBD1; len: 15; j_gene: TRBJ1-2; v_gene: TRBV20-1; abundance: many; CDR3aa: CSAKGQGNPYYGYTF; CDR3nt: TGCAGTGCGAAGGGACAGGGAAACCCCTACTATGGCTACACCTTC
d_gene: NA; len: 12; j_gene: TRBJ2-7; v_gene: TRBV21-1; abundance: many; CDR3aa: CASSKGTDVQYF; CDR3nt: TGTGCCAGCAGCAAAGGGACAGATGTGCAGTACTTC
d_gene: TRBD1; len: 16; j_gene: TRBJ1-4; v_gene: TRBV29-1; abundance: NA; CDR3aa: CSVKLRDSQFNEKLFF; CDR3nt: TGCAGCGTCAAACTCCGGGACAGCCAGTTTAATGAAAAACTGTTTTTT
d_gene: TRBD1; len: 15; j_gene: TRBJ2-7; v_gene: TRBV5-1; abundance: NA; CDR3aa: CASSLGTASSYEQYF; CDR3nt: TGCGCCAGCAGCCTTGGGACAGCTAGCTCCTACGAGCAGTACTTC
d_gene: NA; len: 14; j_gene: TRBJ2-7; v_gene: TRBV28; abundance: many; CDR3aa: CASRSSGASYEQYF; CDR3nt: TGTGCCAGCAGGTCTTCGGGGGCCTCCTACGAGCAGTACTTC
d_gene: NA; len: 15; j_gene: TRBJ1-5; v_gene: TRBV7-9; abundance: many; CDR3aa: CASSDGQSIALPQHF; CDR3nt: TGTGCCAGCAGCGACGGACAGTCTATAGCTCTGCCCCAGCATTTT
d_gene: NA; len: 15; j_gene: TRBJ2-7; v_gene: TRBV7-6; abundance: few; CDR3aa: CASSLVLGPTYEQYF; CDR3nt: TGTGCCAGCAGCTTAGTCCTGGGACCGACCTACGAGCAGTACTTC
d_gene: NA; len: 15; j_gene: TRBJ2-7; v_gene: TRBV4-3; abundance: many; CDR3aa: CASSQMGGFTYEQYF; CDR3nt: TGCGCCAGCAGCCAAATGGGCGGATTTACCTACGAGCAGTACTTC
d_gene: NA; len: 12; j_gene: TRBJ1-1; v_gene: TRBV12-3/TRBV12-4; abundance: many; CDR3aa: CASSLAGSKAFF; CDR3nt: TGTGCCAGCAGTTTAGCTGGCTCTAAAGCTTTCTTT
d_gene: NA; len: 12; j_gene: TRBJ2-3; v_gene: TRBV20-1; abundance: many; CDR3aa: CSAPRTTDTQYF; CDR3nt: TGCAGTGCTCCTAGGACGACAGATACGCAGTATTTT
d_gene: NA; len: 15; j_gene: TRBJ2-7; v_gene: TRBV7-2; abundance: few; CDR3aa: CASSLFPGLAYEQYF; CDR3nt: TGTGCCAGCAGCTTATTTCCTGGACTTGCCTACGAGCAGTACTTC
d_gene: TRBD1; len: 13; j_gene: TRBJ2-7; v_gene: TRBV7-9; abundance: many; CDR3aa: CASSWTGGGEQYF; CDR3nt: TGTGCCAGCAGCTGGACAGGGGGCGGCGAGCAGTACTTC
d_gene: NA; len: 14; j_gene: TRBJ1-2; v_gene: TRBV20-1; abundance: many; CDR3aa: CSARATRTAYGYTF; CDR3nt: TGCAGTGCTAGAGCTACTAGGACAGCCTATGGCTACACCTTC
d_gene: NA; len: 15; j_gene: TRBJ1-6; v_gene: TRBV20-1; abundance: many; CDR3aa: CSAPKSTGKNSPLHF; CDR3nt: TGCAGTGCTCCCAAATCTACAGGGAAGAATTCACCCCTCCACTTT
d_gene: TRBD2; len: 13; j_gene: TRBJ2-1; v_gene: TRBV29-1; abundance: few; CDR3aa: CSVDSGAYNEQFF; CDR3nt: TGCAGCGTTGATAGCGGGGCCTACAATGAGCAGTTCTTC
d_gene: TRBD1; len: 16; j_gene: TRBJ1-6; v_gene: TRBV5-1; abundance: many; CDR3aa: CASSSGTGGYNSPLHF; CDR3nt: TGCGCCAGCAGCTCCGGGACAGGGGGTTATAATTCACCCCTCCACTTT
d_gene: TRBD2; len: 17; j_gene: TRBJ2-7; v_gene: TRBV20-1; abundance: NA; CDR3aa: CSARVPSSGISSYEQYF; CDR3nt: TGCAGTGCTAGAGTTCCTTCTAGCGGCATTAGCTCCTACGAGCAGTACTTC
d_gene: NA; len: 15; j_gene: TRBJ2-3; v_gene: TRBV5-1; abundance: many; CDR3aa: CASSGNWDWADTQYF; CDR3nt: TGCGCCAGCAGCGGCAATTGGGACTGGGCAGATACGCAGTATTTT
d_gene: TRBD2; len: 16; j_gene: TRBJ2-5; v_gene: TRBV15; abundance: many; CDR3aa: CATSRDRLAGVETQYF; CDR3nt: TGTGCCACCAGCAGAGATCGGCTAGCGGGAGTGGAGACCCAGTACTTC
d_gene: TRBD1; len: 14; j_gene: TRBJ2-7; v_gene: TRBV18; abundance: NA; CDR3aa: CASSITGVVYEQYF; CDR3nt: TGTGCCAGCTCGATAACAGGGGTGGTCTACGAGCAGTACTTC
d_gene: NA; len: 14; j_gene: TRBJ2-5; v_gene: TRBV6-5; abundance: NA; CDR3aa: CASSYVSGAETQYF; CDR3nt: TGTGCCAGCAGTTACGTCTCAGGGGCAGAGACCCAGTACTTC
d_gene: NA; len: 11; j_gene: TRBJ1-2; v_gene: TRBV10-3; abundance: many; CDR3aa: CAITKGDGYTF; CDR3nt: TGTGCCATCACTAAGGGTGATGGCTACACCTTC
d_gene: TRBD1; len: 15; j_gene: TRBJ2-5; v_gene: TRBV6-1; abundance: many; CDR3aa: CASSRGQYRRETQYF; CDR3nt: TGTGCCAGCAGCCGGGGACAGTACCGTCGGGAGACCCAGTACTTC
d_gene: TRBD2; len: 18; j_gene: TRBJ2-7; v_gene: TRBV20-1; abundance: many; CDR3aa: CSAERLAGFTYGFYEQYF; CDR3nt: TGCAGTGCCGAGAGGCTAGCGGGCTTTACATATGGGTTCTACGAGCAGTACTTC